The clone carrying this T cell receptor (beta chain) was recorded at least ten times. Its antigen is undetermined. One entry per CDR3 protein, called by TCRdb with MiXCR from the reads. Here the sample spans 680,000 or so distinct CDR3 sequences, approximately 33% being singletons. This sample is part of a study of T cell repertoires in cytomegalovirus infection. Study in general: TCR beta signatures that were public indicated CMV infection and matching HLA type.

Trimming removed 5 bases from V and 4 bases from J, with 11 bases in between. This CDR3 is 13 amino acids long. The J gene is TRBJ1-2, the V gene TRBV12-3 or TRBV12-4; a possible D gene is TRBD1 (6 bases). The specimen comprised cultured PBMCs, sampled from culture after CMV antigen stimulation. The receptor's source is a human donor in good health (CMV status not recorded). Some clones in this sample may be carry-over from other donors' samples. The CDR3 here is CASSPQGSYGYTF. In DNA, the CDR3 is TGTGCCAGCAGTCCACAGGGCAGCTATGGCTACACCTTC.